This TCR beta chain appears in the sequencing data of a study of blood T cells in healthy people across ages. Regarding the study as a whole: While age rose, TCR beta diversity per million T cells dropped in a roughly linear way.

It was with a sample-barcoded 5' primer and a J-beta primer mix that a second PCR of roughly 7 to 12 cycles was run. A single record per CDR3 protein comes from TCRdb applying MiXCR to the 5' RACE reads. In the table there are 650,000 to 800,000 distinct CDR3 sequences, over 40% of which are singletons. The germline V gene encodes CDR1 SQVTM and CDR2 ANQGSEA. V was pared by 4 bases and J by 0 bases, with 10 bases between. The CDR3 extends over 14 amino acids. There are many counts of this clonotype. The antigen remains undetermined. The sequencing sample was made of blood. The chain carries TRBV29-1 and TRBJ2-1; no definite D call. The clonotype originates from a woman over 75 in good health. CDR3 nucleotide sequence: TGCAGCGTTGGAGCCTACCACTCCTACAATGAGCAGTTCTTC. Amino acid sequence: CSVGAYHSYNEQFF.